The 21 T cell receptor beta chains listed next were all sequenced from one sample in a study of control samples from healthy donors and cancer patients. Measured with immunoSEQ multiplex PCR; TCRdb has only the in-frame clones, and not every one. Of about 80,000 clones in the sample, 84% were seen once. The material sequenced was PBMCs. Receptors originate from a man aged 60 to 69 with head and neck cancer.

This chain joins TRBV15 and TRBJ1-6; D unresolved. V was trimmed by 6 bases and J by 0 bases, leaving 6 bases between them. This CDR3 spans 14 amino acids. Per the germline V gene, CDR1 is LNHNV and CDR2 is YYDKDF (reference sequence). The CDR3 DNA sequence: TGTGCCACCAGTTACCTCTCCTATAATTCACCCCTCCACTTT. It encodes CATSYLSYNSPLHF.

The rearrangement joins TRBV7-9 to TRBJ2-5, with D uncertain. Germline CDR1 SEHNR, CDR2 FQNEAQ (reference sequence). V dropped 7 bases and J dropped 4 bases, with 7 bases sitting between them. The CDR3 is 11 amino acids. CDR3 DNA: TGTGCCAGCAACTCCGCAGAGACCCAGTACTTC. Its protein product is CASNSAETQYF.

This chain joins TRBV6-5 and TRBJ1-4; D might be TRBD1 (5 bases). The CDR3 runs 13 residues. Trimming removed 0 bases from V and 14 bases from J, with 13 bases in between. CDR1 and CDR2 from the germline V gene are MNHEY and SVGAGI. The CDR3 loop is CASSYSGPRGLFF. As DNA, the CDR3 is TGTGCCAGCAGTTACTCGGGACCTCGTGGCCTGTTTTTT.

This chain uses TRBV6-5 with TRBJ1-1; D is unresolved. This CDR3 spans 15 amino acids. From germline, CDR1 is MNHEY and CDR2 SVGAGI. V gave up 6 bases and J gave up 1 base, with 15 bases separating them. The CDR3 coding sequence is TGTGCCAGCAGCCCACAGCCAAACTCGAACACTGAAGCTTTCTTT. Translating gives CASSPQPNSNTEAFF.

The V and J genes are TRBV2 and TRBJ2-2; perhaps TRBD2 as D (5 bases). Germline CDR1 and CDR2: SNHLY and FYNNEI. The CDR3 loop spans 16 amino acids. The V end lost 2 bases, the J end lost 0 bases, and 10 bases lay between the germline ends. CDR3 in DNA: TGTGCCAGCAGTGAAAGGGCTAGCTCGAACACCGGGGAGCTGTTTTTT. This translates into CASSERASSNTGELFF. Combining the CDR3 with reference TRBV2 and TRBJ2-2 gives the whole variable domain EPEVTQTPSHQVTQMGQEVILRCVPISNHLYFYWYRQILGQKVEFLVSFYNNEISEKSEIFDDQFSVERPDGSNFTLKIRSTKLEDSAMYFCASSERASSNTGELFFGEGSRLTVL.

This clone was seen just once. V usage is TRBV6-5 and J usage is TRBJ2-4, with a possible D match to TRBD2 (6 bases). Trimming left V 2 bases short and J 5 bases short, with 13 bases between. Germline CDR1 MNHEY, CDR2 SVGAGI. The CDR3 length is 15 residues. The CDR3 region has the DNA TGTGCCAGCAGTTACACCTCGGGGGTACAAAACATTCAGTACTTC. Amino acid sequence: CASSYTSGVQNIQYF.

The V gene is TRBV18, the J gene TRBJ2-3, with 7 nucleotides matching TRBD2. Trimming removed 3 bases from V and 6 bases from J; junction bases left unmatched: 12. Germline V gene sequence: CDR1 KGHSH, CDR2 LQKENI. The CDR3 contains 16 residues. For the CDR3, the DNA is TGTGCCAGCTCACCCTTTAATGGCGGGAGAGGGGATACGCAGTATTTT. The encoded protein is CASSPFNGGRGDTQYF. The variable domain in full, with the rest retrieved from reference TRBV18 and TRBJ2-3, is NAGVMQNPRHLVRRRGQEARLRCSPMKGHSHVYWYRQLPEEGLKFMVYLQKENIIDESGMPKERFSAEFPKEGPSILRIQQVVRGDSAAYFCASSPFNGGRGDTQYFGPGTRLTVL.

This clone has just a few counts. The chain has TRBV7-9 and TRBJ1-3; D perhaps matches TRBD1 (5 bases). V lost 3 bases and J lost 4, with 7 bases in between. This CDR3 contains 13 residues. CDR1 is SEHNR, CDR2 FQNEAQ, per germline (reference sequence). CDR3 in amino acids: CASSLGPGNTIYF. Here the CDR3 DNA reads TGTGCCAGCAGCTTGGGGCCCGGAAACACCATATATTTT. The full variable domain, with the rest looked up from reference TRBV7-9 and TRBJ1-3, is DTGVSQNPRHKITKRGQNVTFRCDPISEHNRLYWYRQTLGQGPEFLTYFQNEAQLEKSRLLSDRFSAERPKGSFSTLEIQRTEQGDSAMYLCASSLGPGNTIYFGEGSWLTVV.

The V gene is TRBV24-1, the J gene TRBJ2-4; maybe TRBD2 (6 bases). This CDR3 is 15 amino acids long. The germline V and J ends were trimmed by 1 base and 3 bases, with 9 bases remaining between them. Germline-derived CDR1 and CDR2 are KGHDR and SFDVKD. The CDR3 sequence is CATSDFGGLKNIQYF. CDR3 bases: TGTGCCACCAGTGATTTTGGGGGACTCAAAAACATTCAGTACTTC.

This clone was picked up a small number of times. J is TRBJ2-7 and V is TRBV5-1; 12 bases line up with TRBD2. This CDR3 has 15 residues. Losses at the gene ends were 4 bases for V and 3 bases for J; bases not matched to a gene: 5. From germline, CDR1 is SGHRS and CDR2 YFSETQ. CDR3 sequence: CASSGLAGTLYEQYF. CDR3 nucleotide sequence: TGCGCCAGCAGCGGACTAGCGGGGACCCTCTACGAGCAGTACTTC.

The CDR3 DNA reads TGCGCCAGCAGCTTGGGGTTGCTACAGGGTGGGTACGAGCAGTACTTC. The encoded protein is CASSLGLLQGGYEQYF. J is TRBJ2-7 and V is TRBV5-1; maybe TRBD1 (6 bases). The CDR3 extends over 16 amino acids. From germline, CDR1 is SGHRS and CDR2 YFSETQ. Trimming pared 0 bases from V and 4 bases from J, leaving 17 bases between.

Comments on this clone: One end of the junction is discordant with germline, which a read error may explain. The sample contains more than one DNA sequence encoding this CDR3. V gene TRBV9 combines with J gene TRBJ2-2; D might be TRBD2 (7 bases). The CDR3 extends over 16 amino acids. Germline CDR1 reads SGDLS; CDR2 reads YYNGEE. The CDR3 region has the DNA TGCGCCCCCCGCGTCGGGGGCGGGGGCCACACCGGGGAGCTGTTTTTT. Amino acid sequence: CAPRVGGGGHTGELFF.

This clone turned up a few times. The chain employs TRBV4-2 and TRBJ2-2; 10 bases agree with TRBD2. After removal of 1 base from V and 4 bases from J, the junction contained 6 bases not matched to a gene. The CDR3 is 17 amino acids. Germline CDR1 and CDR2: LGHNA and YNFKEQ. This CDR3 is CASSQVGLAGATGELFF. CDR3 bases: TGTGCCAGCAGCCAAGTAGGGCTAGCGGGAGCCACCGGGGAGCTGTTTTTT.

This sequence joins TRBV5-4 and TRBJ1-6, with 9 bases aligning to TRBD1. Germline loops: CDR1 SGHNT, CDR2 YYREEE (reference sequence). V lost 3 bases to trimming and J lost 6 bases; unmatched junction nucleotides: 4. This CDR3 region has 15 residues. In DNA form, the CDR3 reads TGTGCCAGCAGCTGGGGGGACAGGGCTAATTCACCCCTCCACTTT. This gives the protein CASSWGDRANSPLHF.

The rearrangement links TRBV28 to TRBJ2-7, with TRBD2 matching over 11 bases. V lost 1 base and J lost 2; bases outside the gene matches: 1. The CDR3 sequence is 15 residues long. The V gene's germline CDR1 is MDHEN and CDR2 SYDVKM. The CDR3 DNA follows: TGTGCCAGCAGTTTATTGACTAGCGGGACCTACGAGCAGTACTTC. Its translation is CASSLLTSGTYEQYF.

This chain connects TRBV19 to TRBJ2-5, with a possible D match to TRBD1 (6 bases). Trimming took off 1 base at V and 5 bases at J, with 17 bases between the two ends. CDR3 length: 16 residues. Germline CDR1 and CDR2: LNHDA and SQIVND (reference sequence). CDR3 bases: TGTGCCAGTAGTATAGCCGGCAGGGAAAGGGGGGAGACCCAGTACTTC. Protein sequence: CASSIAGRERGETQYF.

To note about this clone: This CDR3 is also generated by other DNA sequences in the sample. The rearrangement links TRBV19 to TRBJ1-1; 7 positions match TRBD1. V shed 6 bases and J 4 bases; nucleotides not matched to a gene: 5. CDR3 length: 13 residues. The V gene's germline CDR1 is LNHDA and CDR2 SQIVND (reference sequence). The CDR3 spells CASSTQGGTEAFF. The CDR3 nucleotides are TGTGCCAGTAGCACTCAGGGGGGCACTGAAGCTTTCTTT. The complete variable domain, with remaining parts taken from reference TRBV19 and TRBJ1-1, reads DGGITQSPKYLFRKEGQNVTLSCEQNLNHDAMYWYRQDPGQGLRLIYYSQIVNDFQKGDIAEGYSVSREKKESFPLTVTSAQKNPTAFYLCASSTQGGTEAFFGQGTRLTVV.

The chain combines TRBV9 with TRBJ2-6; D remains ambiguous. CDR3 length equals 20 residues. CDR1 SGDLS and CDR2 YYNGEE come from the germline V gene. V lost 0 bases and J lost 0, with 19 bases in between. The CDR3 spells CASSVATGRFLSSGANVLTF. The CDR3, as DNA: TGTGCCAGCAGCGTAGCTACGGGTCGTTTTCTCTCCTCTGGGGCCAACGTCCTGACTTTC.

This clone showed up just a few times. The rearrangement uses TRBV30 and TRBJ1-4; D is perhaps TRBD1 (5 bases). V lost 0 bases, J lost 4 bases, and 15 bases lay in between. The V gene's germline CDR1 is GTSNPN and CDR2 SVGIG (reference sequence). The CDR3 length is 16 residues. The CDR3 loop reads CAWSVVGEGGNEKLFF. The CDR3, as DNA: TGTGCCTGGAGTGTAGTGGGGGAAGGCGGTAATGAAAAACTGTTTTTT. Drawing the rest from reference TRBV30 and TRBJ1-4, the complete variable domain is SQTIHQWPATLVQPVGSPLSLECTVEGTSNPNLYWYRQAAGRGLQLLFYSVGIGQISSEVPQNLSASRPQDRQFILSSKKLLLSDSGFYLCAWSVVGEGGNEKLFFGSGTQLSVL.

This chain connects TRBV6-2 or TRBV6-3 to TRBJ1-6; 7 nucleotides align to TRBD1. V was clipped by 0 bases and J by 10 bases; unmatched bases: 9. This CDR3 has 16 amino acids. Per germline, CDR1 MNHEY and CDR2 SVGEGT. CDR3 in amino acids: CASSYSGDSGGSPLHF. CDR3 nucleotides: TGTGCCAGCAGTTACTCCGGGGACAGCGGAGGATCACCCCTCCACTTT.

CDR3 sequence: CASSLAWDRISYEQYF. CDR3 sequence (DNA): TGTGCCAGCAGCTTAGCCTGGGACAGAATCTCCTACGAGCAGTACTTC. The chain carries TRBV11-2 and TRBJ2-7, with TRBD1 identical over 7 bases. Germline CDR1 reads SGHAT; CDR2 reads FQNNGV. J gave up 0 bases and V 1 base, and 6 bases lay outside the gene matches. The CDR3 loop spans 16 amino acids.